This T cell receptor (beta chain) was sequenced during a study of blood T cell repertoires in COVID-19. Trimming cost V 8 bases and J 0 bases, with 11 bases left between them. From germline, CDR1 is KGHSH and CDR2 LQKENI. The CDR3 sequence is 14 residues long. Assay used: immunoSEQ multiplex PCR; TCRdb lists only in-frame clones, some missing. The sample has under 200,000 clones, 84% seen once. This sequence was found in a woman under 40 who had been exposed to COVID-19. The sequenced sample was PBMCs or T cells enriched from blood (not recorded which). V usage is TRBV18 and J usage is TRBJ1-5; no definite D call. CDR3 bases: TGTGCCAGCCGGGGAACCGTTAGCAATCAGCCCCAGCATTTT. Translating it yields CASRGTVSNQPQHF.